The clone carrying this TCR beta chain was recorded a few times. The target antigen is unknown. The data derive from a study of T cell repertoires in cytomegalovirus infection. Looking at the study overall: CMV epitopes used comprised recently identified HLA-C-restricted ones and well-studied HLA-B-restricted ones. Public TCR beta signatures marked donors with CMV infection and the matching HLA. Study observations and caveats: Summed frequency of shared TCR beta families picked out CMV carriers who also had the relevant HLA. What dominated the ex vivo response were HLA-C-restricted CMV-specific TCR beta clonotypes.

Trimming took off 4 bases at V and 3 bases at J, with 7 bases between the two ends. CDR3 length equals 13 residues. The germline V gene has CDR1 MNHEY and CDR2 SVGAGI. Each CDR3 protein is one row after TCRdb ran MiXCR on the reads. The sample has approximately 280,000 distinct CDR3 sequences, approximately 22% seen once. Source: cultured PBMCs, taken from culture after CMV antigen stimulation. This sequence originates from a human donor in good health (CMV status not recorded). Some clones in this sample may be carry-over from other donors' samples. V and J are TRBV6-5 and TRBJ1-5; the D is unclear. The CDR3 spells CASSFALNQPQHF. The CDR3 region has the DNA TGTGCCAGCAGTTTTGCCCTCAATCAGCCCCAGCATTTT.